This T cell receptor (beta chain) emerged from a study of radiation and T cells in renal cell carcinoma. Study in general: Nephrectomy followed 15 Gy stereotactic body radiation by 4 weeks. Points from the study as a whole: Pretreatment tumor biopsies were lacking, so baseline clonotypes are unknown. Top tumor clonotypes rose in blood 2 weeks post-radiation, then contracted.

Time point here: baseline pretreatment blood. Treatment denoted: 15 Gy SBRT to primary tumor, nephrectomy 4 weeks later. This renal cell carcinoma was of the clear cell type. TCRdb keeps only in-frame clones here, not all; method: immunoSEQ multiplex PCR. The table has approximately 150,000 clones, about 87% seen once; the top ten hold roughly 4%. This clone was picked up one time. Its antigen remains unidentified. Here the sequenced sample was blood, taken from a patient whose treatment included radiotherapy and nephrectomy. The source is a woman aged 70-85 years with renal cell carcinoma.

DNA of the CDR3: TGTGCCAGCAGCCCATTGAGGGACTCTCCCTTCATTCTAGCCAAAAACATTCAGTACTTC. Translating gives CASSPLRDSPFILAKNIQYF. The genes are TRBV6-4 and TRBJ2-4; D is possibly TRBD2 (6 bases). Germline-derived CDR1 and CDR2 are MRHNA and SNTAGT. The CDR3 contains 20 residues. V was pared by 6 bases and J by 0 bases, with 27 bases between.